Listed below are T cell receptor beta chains from one sample, sequenced in a study of T cell responses to AZD1222 COVID-19 vaccine. The assay was immunoSEQ multiplex PCR, and TCRdb's table has in-frame clones only and misses some. The sample includes roughly 140,000 clones, 90% seen only once; the top ten take 1.5% to 2%. Sequencing used peripheral blood, obtained 28 days after the second AZD1222 dose. These receptor sequences come from an adult who received the AZD1222 COVID-19 vaccine. The CDR3 runs from the conserved cysteine through the conserved F or W. A D gene is named only where the DNA matches it firmly. Size is omitted from some rows. Given values are once, few, many or a class for expanded clones.

d_call	j_call	clone_size	v_call	cdr3_nt	cdr3_aa
TRBD2	TRBJ2-2	few	TRBV12-3/TRBV12-4	TGTGCCAGCAGTATCGGGGGGAACGGGGAGCTGTTTTTT	CASSIGGNGELFF
-	TRBJ1-4	-	TRBV7-8	TGTGCCAGCAGCTTAGCGGACGCCAGGGCAGAACTGTTTTTT	CASSLADARAELFF
-	TRBJ2-2	-	TRBV5-5	TGTGCCAGCAGCTTTGGAGGAGGGGGGACCGGGGAGCTGTTTTTT	CASSFGGGGTGELFF
-	TRBJ2-4	-	TRBV4-3	TGCGCCAGCAGCCAAGACTGGGGCAGCATTCAGGCCATTCAGTACTTC	CASSQDWGSIQAIQYF
TRBD1	TRBJ1-6	-	TRBV6-6	TGTGCCAGCAGCAACGGACAGGGCTCCTATAATTCACCCCTCCACTTT	CASSNGQGSYNSPLHF
-	TRBJ1-1	-	TRBV7-3	TGTGCCAGCAGCTTGCAACAGAACACTGAAGCTTTCTTT	CASSLQQNTEAFF
-	TRBJ2-5	-	TRBV12-3/TRBV12-4	TGTGCCAGCAGTTTAACAGCTCAAGAGACCCAGTACTTC	CASSLTAQETQYF
-	TRBJ1-1	-	TRBV6-5	TGTGCCAGCAGTTCACACACCTTCCCTGAAGCTTTCTTT	CASSSHTFPEAFF
-	TRBJ2-7	-	TRBV28	TGTGCCAGCAGTACCCACTCGCAGCCCTACGAGCAGTACTTC	CASSTHSQPYEQYF
TRBD1	TRBJ1-2	-	TRBV28	TGTGCCAGTCGGGAGGCAGGGGGCGCAAACGGCTACACCTTC	CASREAGGANGYTF
-	TRBJ1-6	once	TRBV28	TGTGCCAGCAGGTCTGGGTCGGGCGTAAATTCACCCCTCCACTTT	CASRSGSGVNSPLHF
-	TRBJ1-6	-	TRBV7-2	TGTGCCAGCAGCCCCGGTTCCTATAATTCACCCCTCCACTTT	CASSPGSYNSPLHF
TRBD1	TRBJ2-3	-	TRBV11-2	TGTGCCAGCAGCTCCGGACAGGCCGGCACAGATACGCAGTATTTT	CASSSGQAGTDTQYF
-	TRBJ1-1	-	TRBV5-5	TGTGCCAGCAGCTACCTCGGGACGAACACTGAAGCTTTCTTT	CASSYLGTNTEAFF
TRBD2	TRBJ2-7	-	TRBV5-4	TGTGCCAGCAGCAAGGGACTAGCGGGAGGGCCTGGTTCCTACGAGCAGTACTTC	CASSKGLAGGPGSYEQYF
-	TRBJ1-3	once	TRBV30	TGTGCCTGGAGTGTACTCGGTAACTCTGGAAACACCATATATTTT	CAWSVLGNSGNTIYF
-	TRBJ1-2	once	TRBV5-4	TGTGCCAGCAGCTGGATCCAGGGGAGAGGTGGGGGCTACACCTTC	CASSWIQGRGGGYTF
TRBD1	TRBJ2-1	-	TRBV5-1	TGCGCCACCAAAAGGGACAGGGGCTACAATGAGCAGTTCTTC	CATKRDRGYNEQFF
TRBD1	TRBJ2-6	-	TRBV19	TGTGCCAGTAGCCCAACCTCGGGACAGGGGGCGCTAACTGGGGCCAACGTCCTGACTTTC	CASSPTSGQGALTGANVLTF
-	TRBJ2-1	-	TRBV6-6	TGTGCCAGCAGTAACTCTGGGGGCCAAAGGAATGAGCAGTTCTTC	CASSNSGGQRNEQFF
TRBD1	TRBJ2-7	-	TRBV10-3	TGTGCCATCAGTGGAGGCGACAGGGCTTCCTACGAGCAGTACTTC	CAISGGDRASYEQYF
-	TRBJ1-1	-	TRBV9	TGTGCCAGCAGCGTATCGGATGAAGGGACTGAAGCTTTCTTT	CASSVSDEGTEAFF
TRBD2	TRBJ2-5	-	TRBV7-8	TGTGCCAGCAGCACCGGACTAGCGGGAAAAGAGACCCAGTACTTC	CASSTGLAGKETQYF
TRBD1	TRBJ1-2	once	TRBV6-5	TGTGCCAGCAGTCCCCTGGACAGGGGTGTCGGCTACACCTTC	CASSPLDRGVGYTF
-	TRBJ1-5	-	TRBV9	TGTGCCAGCAGCGAGGGACTTTGGAATCAGCCCCAGCATTTT	CASSEGLWNQPQHF
TRBD2	TRBJ2-1	-	TRBV30	TGTGCCTGGAGTCTAGCGGGAGCCCGGGGTGAGCAGTTCTTC	CAWSLAGARGEQFF
-	TRBJ2-7	-	TRBV28	TGTGCCAGCAGTTTGCCACAATCGGGCTACGAGCAGTACTTC	CASSLPQSGYEQYF
TRBD1	TRBJ1-2	-	TRBV10-3	TGTGCCATCAAAATAGGACAGGGGACGAACTATGGCTACACCTTC	CAIKIGQGTNYGYTF
TRBD1	TRBJ1-2	-	TRBV2	TGTGCCAGCAGTGAAGGCCGGGACAGGGCTGGCTACACCTTC	CASSEGRDRAGYTF
-	TRBJ2-5	-	TRBV28	TGTGCCAGCAACAGGCTTAGGGGGGAGACCCAGTACTTC	CASNRLRGETQYF
-	TRBJ1-1	-	TRBV21-1	TGTGCCAGCAGCAACCAGGGTCGTGAGTGGGACACTGAAGCTTTCTTT	CASSNQGREWDTEAFF
-	TRBJ2-1	-	TRBV29-1	TGCAGCGTTGAGGGCACTAGCCGTGGCAATGAGCAGTTCTTC	CSVEGTSRGNEQFF
TRBD1	TRBJ1-2	-	TRBV28	TGTGCCAGCAGACAGGGGAACTATGGCTACACCTTC	CASRQGNYGYTF
-	TRBJ1-1	-	TRBV9	TGTGCCAGCAGCGTAGGGTGGGGGGCGAACACTGAAGCTTTCTTT	CASSVGWGANTEAFF
-	TRBJ2-1	-	TRBV5-1	TGCGCCAGCAGCTCCGGTGGGGTGGGCAATGAGCAGTTCTTC	CASSSGGVGNEQFF
TRBD2	TRBJ2-3	-	TRBV18	TGTGCCAGCTCCCCGGGAGGCAGCACAGATACGCAGTATTTT	CASSPGGSTDTQYF
-	TRBJ1-2	-	TRBV18	TGTGCCAGCTCACCACCATCGGGGTATGGCTACACCTTC	CASSPPSGYGYTF
-	TRBJ1-5	-	TRBV13	TGTGCCAGCTTATATCAACCCCGGACAAAACTTTATAGCAATCAGCCCCAGCATTTT	CASLYQPRTKLYSNQPQHF
-	TRBJ2-6	-	TRBV15	TGTGCCACCAGCAGGAGGGCCTCTGGGGCCAACGTCCTGACTTTC	CATSRRASGANVLTF
TRBD1	TRBJ1-5	-	TRBV18	TGTGCCAGCTCACTACAGGGGGCTAGCAATCAGCCCCAGCATTTT	CASSLQGASNQPQHF
-	TRBJ1-2	-	TRBV5-6	TGTGCCAGCAGCTTCCGGGCCCAAAGTGGTGGCTACACCTTC	CASSFRAQSGGYTF
-	TRBJ2-7	-	TRBV19	TGTGCCAGTACCTCCCCGGCGGGCTCCTACGAGCAGTACTTC	CASTSPAGSYEQYF
TRBD1	TRBJ1-4	-	TRBV10-3	TGTGCCATCAGTGATCAGGGGGAAGGAGAAAAACTGTTTTTT	CAISDQGEGEKLFF
-	TRBJ1-1	-	TRBV21-1	TGTGCCAGCAGCACCCGAGCAGCGGGACGGGGCACTGAAGCTTTCTTT	CASSTRAAGRGTEAFF
-	TRBJ1-5	-	TRBV19	TGTGCCAGTAGTATAGTAAACTCGGGTCAGCCCCAGCATTTT	CASSIVNSGQPQHF
TRBD1	TRBJ1-5	-	TRBV28	TGTGCCAGCAGTTCGGGACAGGGCGGTAGCAATCAGCCCCAGCATTTT	CASSSGQGGSNQPQHF
TRBD1	TRBJ2-6	-	TRBV19	TGTGCCAGTACCCAAAGGGTACAGGGGGCGCAGGGGGCCAACGTCCTGACTTTC	CASTQRVQGAQGANVLTF
-	TRBJ1-3	-	TRBV10-2	TGCGCCAGCAGTGTCGGGACACGCGGAAACACCATATATTTT	CASSVGTRGNTIYF
TRBD1	TRBJ1-4	-	TRBV19	TGTGCCAGTAGTCTCCGGGACAGGGGCAATGAAAAACTGTTTTTT	CASSLRDRGNEKLFF
-	TRBJ2-7	-	TRBV5-4	TGTGCCAGCAGCCCCAAGGGGGGTAGCCTCTCCTACGAGCAGTACTTC	CASSPKGGSLSYEQYF
-	TRBJ1-3	-	TRBV10-2	TGCGCCAGCAGTGAGTCTAACGGAAACACCATATATTTT	CASSESNGNTIYF
TRBD1	TRBJ2-4	-	TRBV2	TGTGCCAGCAGTGCGAGACAGGGTGGAAACATTCAGTACTTC	CASSARQGGNIQYF
-	TRBJ1-1	-	TRBV9	TGTGCCAGCAGCGTGGGGAACGGGGGCGGTGAAGCTTTCTTT	CASSVGNGGGEAFF